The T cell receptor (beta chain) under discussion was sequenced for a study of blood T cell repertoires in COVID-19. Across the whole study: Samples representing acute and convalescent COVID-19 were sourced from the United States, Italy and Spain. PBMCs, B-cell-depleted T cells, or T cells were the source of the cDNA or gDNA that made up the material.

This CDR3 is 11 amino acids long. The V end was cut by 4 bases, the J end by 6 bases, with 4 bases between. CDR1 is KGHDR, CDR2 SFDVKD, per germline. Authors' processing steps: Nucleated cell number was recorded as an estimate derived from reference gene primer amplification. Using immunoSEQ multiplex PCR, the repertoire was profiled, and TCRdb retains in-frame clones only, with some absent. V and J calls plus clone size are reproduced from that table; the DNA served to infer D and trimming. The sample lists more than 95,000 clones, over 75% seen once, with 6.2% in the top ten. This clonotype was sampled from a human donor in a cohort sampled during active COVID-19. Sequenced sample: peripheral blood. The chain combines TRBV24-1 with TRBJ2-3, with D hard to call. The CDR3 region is CATSEADTQYF. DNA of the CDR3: TGTGCCACCAGTGAGGCCGATACGCAGTATTTT.